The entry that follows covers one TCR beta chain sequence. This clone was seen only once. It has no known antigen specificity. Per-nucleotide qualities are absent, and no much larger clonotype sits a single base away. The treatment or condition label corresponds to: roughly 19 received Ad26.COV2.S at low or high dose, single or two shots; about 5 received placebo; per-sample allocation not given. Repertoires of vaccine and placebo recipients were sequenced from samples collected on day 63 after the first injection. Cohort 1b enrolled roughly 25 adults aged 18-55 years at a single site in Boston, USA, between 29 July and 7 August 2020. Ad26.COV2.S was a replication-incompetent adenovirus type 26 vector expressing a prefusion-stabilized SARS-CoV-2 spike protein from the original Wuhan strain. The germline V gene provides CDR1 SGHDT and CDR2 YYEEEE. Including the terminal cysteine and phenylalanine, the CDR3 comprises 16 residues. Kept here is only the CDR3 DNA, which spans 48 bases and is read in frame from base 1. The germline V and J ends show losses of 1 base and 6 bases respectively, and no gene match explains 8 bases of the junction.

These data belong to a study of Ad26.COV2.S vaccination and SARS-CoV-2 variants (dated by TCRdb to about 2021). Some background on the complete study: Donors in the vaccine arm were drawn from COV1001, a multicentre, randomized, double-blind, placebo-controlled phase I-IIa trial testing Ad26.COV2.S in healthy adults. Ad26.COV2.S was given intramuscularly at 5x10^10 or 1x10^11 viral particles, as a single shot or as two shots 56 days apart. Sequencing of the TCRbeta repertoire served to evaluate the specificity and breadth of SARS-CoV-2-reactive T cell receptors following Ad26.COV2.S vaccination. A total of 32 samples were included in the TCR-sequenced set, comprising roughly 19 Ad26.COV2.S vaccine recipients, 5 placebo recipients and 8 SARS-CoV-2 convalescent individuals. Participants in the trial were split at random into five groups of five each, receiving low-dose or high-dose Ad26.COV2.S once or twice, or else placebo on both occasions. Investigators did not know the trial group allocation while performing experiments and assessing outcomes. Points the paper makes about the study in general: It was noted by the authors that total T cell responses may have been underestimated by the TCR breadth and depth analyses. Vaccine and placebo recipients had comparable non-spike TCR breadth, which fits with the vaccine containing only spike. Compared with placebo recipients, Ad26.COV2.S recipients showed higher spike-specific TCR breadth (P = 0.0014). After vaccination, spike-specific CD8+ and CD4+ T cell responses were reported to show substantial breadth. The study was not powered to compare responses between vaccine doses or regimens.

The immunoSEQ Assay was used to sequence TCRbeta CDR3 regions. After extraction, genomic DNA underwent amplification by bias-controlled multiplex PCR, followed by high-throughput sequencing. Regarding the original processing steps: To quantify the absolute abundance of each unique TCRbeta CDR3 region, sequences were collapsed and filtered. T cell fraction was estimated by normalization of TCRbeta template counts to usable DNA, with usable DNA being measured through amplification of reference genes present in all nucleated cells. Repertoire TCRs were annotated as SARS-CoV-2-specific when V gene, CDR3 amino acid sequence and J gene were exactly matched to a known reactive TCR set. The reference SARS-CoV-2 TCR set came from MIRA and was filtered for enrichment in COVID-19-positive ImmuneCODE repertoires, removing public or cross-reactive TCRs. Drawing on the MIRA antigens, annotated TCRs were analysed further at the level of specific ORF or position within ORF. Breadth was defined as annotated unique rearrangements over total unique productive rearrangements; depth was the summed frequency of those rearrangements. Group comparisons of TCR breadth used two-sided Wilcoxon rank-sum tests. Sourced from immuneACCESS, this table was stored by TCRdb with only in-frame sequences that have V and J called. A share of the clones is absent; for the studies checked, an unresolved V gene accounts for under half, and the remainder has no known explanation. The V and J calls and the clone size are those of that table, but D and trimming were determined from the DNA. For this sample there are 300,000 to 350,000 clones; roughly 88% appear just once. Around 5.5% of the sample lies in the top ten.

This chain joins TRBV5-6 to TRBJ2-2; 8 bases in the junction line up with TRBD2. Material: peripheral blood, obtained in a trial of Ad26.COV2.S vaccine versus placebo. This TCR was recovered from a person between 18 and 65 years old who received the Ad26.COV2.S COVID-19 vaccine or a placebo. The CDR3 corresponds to CASSLPQAGVPGELFF. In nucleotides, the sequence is TGTGCCAGCAGCTTGCCTCAAGCGGGAGTACCCGGGGAGCTGTTTTTT.